This T cell receptor beta chain was sequenced in a study of T cell changes during pregnancy in multiple sclerosis. Repertoires were generated with immunoSEQ multiplex PCR, while TCRdb's copy carries only in-frame clones and drops some. The table includes tens of thousands of clones, around 90% detected once. V shed 6 bases and J shed 4 bases, with 17 bases lying between them. The V gene's germline CDR1 is LNHDA and CDR2 SQIVND (reference sequence). The CDR3 is made up of 15 amino acids. Sample: CD4+ T cells from peripheral blood mononuclear cells, taken before pregnancy. The genes are TRBV19 and TRBJ2-3, with D possibly TRBD2 on 7 matching bases. The clonotype originates from a female donor with multiple sclerosis, enrolled in a pregnancy study. The CDR3 bases are TGTGCCAGTAGACACCCGGGGGGCGTTTCAGATACGCAGTATTTT. Residues: CASRHPGGVSDTQYF.